These T cell receptor beta chains were read from a single sample in a study of cytomegalovirus exposure and HLA in healthy donors. Generated by immunoSEQ multiplex PCR, the TCRdb table keeps only in-frame clones and is missing some. This table holds 150,000 to 200,000 clones, about 89% found once. Sequencing was performed on PBMCs. These receptors all stem from a man between 18 and 29 years old in good health and CMV-seropositive. CDR3s include the opening cysteine and the closing phenylalanine or tryptophan. The D gene is left open where the match is weak. Some rows have no size entry. The others give once, few or many, or a class for an expanded clone.

CDR3: CASSYSGTGEGEKLFF; DNA: TGTGCCAGCAGTTACTCGGGGACAGGGGAAGGTGAAAAACTGTTTTTT; V: TRBV6-5; size: .; J: TRBJ1-4; D: TRBD1
CDR3: CASSQGQGETQYF; DNA: TGCGCCAGCAGCCAAGGGCAGGGAGAGACCCAGTACTTC; V: TRBV4-1; size: .; J: TRBJ2-5; D: .
CDR3: CASSQVGHVNIQYF; DNA: TGTGCCAGCAGCCAAGTGGGACACGTAAACATTCAGTACTTC; V: TRBV4-2; size: .; J: TRBJ2-4; D: .
CDR3: CASSHNFLYQETQYF; DNA: TGTGCCAGCAGCCATAACTTCTTGTACCAAGAGACCCAGTACTTC; V: TRBV7-2; size: once; J: TRBJ2-5; D: .
CDR3: CASSFTLGREYEQYF; DNA: TGCGCCAGCAGCTTTACTTTAGGGAGAGAGTACGAGCAGTACTTC; V: TRBV5-1; size: .; J: TRBJ2-7; D: .
CDR3: CAWSPRGGPNTQYF; DNA: TGTGCCTGGAGTCCGCGGGGGGGGCCCAATACGCAGTATTTT; V: TRBV30; size: .; J: TRBJ2-3; D: TRBD2
CDR3: CASSSSGTGAYNEQFF; DNA: TGTGCCAGCAGCTCATCCGGGACAGGGGCCTACAATGAGCAGTTCTTC; V: TRBV7-9; size: .; J: TRBJ2-1; D: TRBD1
CDR3: CASCGQTYEQYF; DNA: TGTGCCAGCTGTGGACAGACCTACGAGCAGTACTTC; V: TRBV18; size: .; J: TRBJ2-7; D: .
CDR3: CASSARLGYTF; DNA: TGTGCCAGCAGTGCCAGGTTGGGCTACACCTTC; V: TRBV25-1; size: .; J: TRBJ1-2; D: .
CDR3: CASSQDVAGGYNEQFF; DNA: TGCGCCAGCAGCCAAGATGTGGCAGGGGGATACAATGAGCAGTTCTTC; V: TRBV4-3; size: .; J: TRBJ2-1; D: TRBD1
CDR3: CASSLSGNTGYSYEQYF; DNA: TGTGCCAGCAGCTTATCGGGAAATACGGGGTACTCCTACGAGCAGTACTTC; V: TRBV11-3; size: .; J: TRBJ2-7; D: .